This TCR beta chain was found in a study of T cells in Graves' hyperthyroidism and ophthalmopathy. Ophthalmopathy in the patients scored at least 3 on Clinical Activity Score and at least 4 on NOSPECS grade, lasting under 3 months. TCR beta CDR3 region amplification was performed from RNA transcripts. Researchers ran a first-round RT-PCR on the TCR CDR3 using the HTBI primer set. In TCRdb, the multiplex PCR reads were re-called with MiXCR into one record per CDR3 protein. Of roughly 550,000 distinct CDR3 sequences listed, about 16% are singletons. CDR3 length equals 13 residues. Germline-derived CDR1 and CDR2 are MNHEY and SVGAGI. V dropped 4 bases and J dropped 4; count of bases not matched to a gene: 3.

Source material: blood. This TCR came from a woman aged 25 to 45 with Graves' ophthalmopathy. The chain has TRBV6-5 and TRBJ2-7, with 8 bases fitting TRBD2. CDR3: CASSFPSGYEQYF. The CDR3 DNA reads TGTGCCAGCAGTTTCCCTAGCGGGTACGAGCAGTACTTC.